Only a few counts were recorded for the clone carrying this TCR beta chain. Distinct nucleotide sequences in the sample also encode this CDR3. The data derive from a study of blood T cell repertoires in COVID-19. This study enrolled people aged roughly 18 to 100 from under 25 US geographic areas. Grouping used clinical history reported by participants in a survey and questionnaire. Recovered status applied to Cohort 3 donors who had two consecutive negative PCRs. It also applied to those with clearance or with symptom resolution. Authors' methods: Reference gene primer amplification in the assay estimated nucleated cell counts. Here immunoSEQ multiplex PCR was the method, and the copy in TCRdb shows in-frame clones only, minus some. V, J and clone size are taken as reported in that table, and D and trimming were inferred from the DNA itself. The sample yields 150,000 to 200,000 clones, approximately 80% seen once.

This CDR3 has 13 residues. Germline assignment: CDR1 SGDLS and CDR2 YYNGEE. V was shortened by 4 bases and J by 1 base, with 8 bases between the two germline ends. This chain uses TRBV9 with TRBJ1-1, with unresolved D. The source material was PBMCs or T cells enriched from blood (not recorded which). The TCR was taken from a man aged 50-59 years who had recovered from COVID-19. DNA of the CDR3: TGTGCCAGCAGCCGAACCGGGAACACTGAAGCTTTCTTT. Translating gives CASSRTGNTEAFF.